The next 28 T cell receptor beta chains were all read from a single sample in a study of graft-versus-host responses after intestinal transplantation. These receptors have no known antigen. This table comes from immunoSEQ multiplex PCR, and its TCRdb copy is limited to in-frame clones, with some not included. Of 90,000 or so clones in the sample, roughly 80% were seen once. The sequenced sample was unstimulated CD4+ T cells sorted from spleen or lymph node cells, obtained before intestinal transplant. All receptors come from a human donor who received an intestinal transplant.

The rearrangement joins TRBV28 to TRBJ1-3; D perhaps matches TRBD1 (6 bases). This CDR3 comprises 16 residues. CDR1 is MDHEN, CDR2 SYDVKM, per germline. V lost 0 bases, J lost 0 bases, and 9 bases lay in between. The CDR3 coding sequence is TGTGCCAGCAGTTTATGGGGGGACAACTCTGGAAACACCATATATTTT. This gives the protein CASSLWGDNSGNTIYF. Filled out from reference TRBV28 and TRBJ1-3, the complete variable domain reads DVKVTQSSRYLVKRTGEKVFLECVQDMDHENMFWYRQDPGLGLRLIYFSYDVKMKEKGDIPEGYSVSREKKERFSLILESASTNQTSMYLCASSLWGDNSGNTIYFGEGSWLTVV.

The rearrangement links TRBV4-2 to TRBJ2-7; TRBD1 matches at 7 bases. V was clipped by 3 bases and J by 3 bases; unmatched bases: 2. Germline V lookup: CDR1 LGHNA, CDR2 YNFKEQ. This CDR3 contains 13 residues. The CDR3 nucleotides are TGTGCCAGCAGCCAGGACAGGTTCTACGAGCAGTACTTC. Residues: CASSQDRFYEQYF.

This clone was recorded once. The chain couples TRBV5-1 to TRBJ2-1; tentatively, D is TRBD1 (6 bases). The CDR3 covers 14 residues. From germline, CDR1 is SGHRS and CDR2 YFSETQ. The V and J ends lost 2 bases and 5 bases respectively, with 11 bases between them. The CDR3 loop reads CASSLQGEDNEQFF. CDR3 sequence (DNA): TGCGCCAGCAGCTTACAGGGCGAGGACAATGAGCAGTTCTTC.

V usage is TRBV5-1 and J usage is TRBJ2-7; 8 bases are a match to TRBD1. The length of the CDR3 is 13 residues. J lost 7 bases, V lost 3 bases, and 6 bases had no gene match. Germline CDR1 is SGHRS and CDR2 is YFSETQ. DNA for the CDR3: TGCGCCAGCAGCTGGCAGGGGGCGCGGGAGCAGTACTTC. Translated, it gives CASSWQGAREQYF.

The chain uses TRBV15 and TRBJ1-2; D is unclear. The CDR3 is made up of 15 amino acids. The germline CDR1 and CDR2 sequences are LNHNV and YYDKDF (reference sequence). V lost 2 bases and J 4 bases, leaving 14 bases between the germline ends. CDR3 amino acids: CATSRTVKYPYGYTF. The CDR3 bases are TGTGCCACCAGCAGAACAGTGAAATACCCCTATGGCTACACCTTC.

The rearrangement links TRBV18 to TRBJ1-2; 8 bases are shared with TRBD1. V was pared by 2 bases and J by 5 bases, with 7 bases of the junction left unmatched. The CDR3 is made up of 15 amino acids. CDR1 is KGHSH and CDR2 is LQKENI in the germline V gene. CDR3 sequence: CASSPRQGPPYGYTF. The DNA of the CDR3 is TGTGCCAGCTCACCAAGACAGGGGCCGCCTTATGGCTACACCTTC. Looking up the rest from reference TRBV18 and TRBJ1-2 gives the full variable domain: NAGVMQNPRHLVRRRGQEARLRCSPMKGHSHVYWYRQLPEEGLKFMVYLQKENIIDESGMPKERFSAEFPKEGPSILRIQQVVRGDSAAYFCASSPRQGPPYGYTFGSGTRLTVV.

This chain uses TRBV5-1 with TRBJ2-5; 11 nucleotides line up with TRBD2. With V trimmed by 4 bases and J by 1 base, 6 bases remained unmatched. Germline V lookup: CDR1 SGHRS, CDR2 YFSETQ. The CDR3 is 16 amino acids. The CDR3 protein is CASSRVGTSGQETQYF. The CDR3 nucleotides are TGCGCCAGCAGCCGGGTGGGGACTAGCGGCCAAGAGACCCAGTACTTC.

The chain couples TRBV9 to TRBJ2-2, with 8 bases identical to TRBD2. The CDR3 spans 18 residues. Germline V gene lookup returns CDR1 SGDLS and CDR2 YYNGEE. V lost 4 bases, J lost 3 bases, and 14 bases stayed unmatched. The CDR3 sequence: CASSPRRAGGGDTGELFF. The DNA for the CDR3 is TGTGCCAGCAGCCCAAGAAGGGCGGGAGGAGGAGACACCGGGGAGCTGTTTTTT.

This chain joins TRBV10-1 and TRBJ1-4; D unresolved. The CDR3 loop spans 13 amino acids. CDR1 WNHNN and CDR2 SYGVQD come from the germline V gene (reference sequence). Deletions cut 6 bases from V and 4 bases from J, with 9 bases between. CDR3 in DNA: TGCGCCAGCAGGGCCGGGATTAATGAAAAACTGTTTTTT. It is translated as CASRAGINEKLFF.

V and J are TRBV7-9 and TRBJ1-6; 9 bases map to TRBD1. V lost 6 bases, J lost 9 bases, and 9 bases stayed unmatched. This CDR3 is 15 amino acids long. Germline V gives CDR1 SEHNR, CDR2 FQNEAQ (reference sequence). CDR3 nucleotides: TGTGCCAGCAGTCACACCGGGACAGGGAGTTCACCCCTCCACTTT. This sequence encodes CASSHTGTGSSPLHF. Combining the CDR3 with reference TRBV7-9 and TRBJ1-6 gives the whole variable domain DTGVSQNPRHKITKRGQNVTFRCDPISEHNRLYWYRQTLGQGPEFLTYFQNEAQLEKSRLLSDRFSAERPKGSFSTLEIQRTEQGDSAMYLCASSHTGTGSSPLHFGNGTRLTVT.

This clone was seen once. This chain links TRBV7-6 with TRBJ2-2; D perhaps matches TRBD1 (5 bases). The V end lost 5 bases, the J end lost 4 bases, and 8 bases lay between the germline ends. Germline V lookup: CDR1 SGHVS, CDR2 FNYEAQ. This CDR3 is built from 13 residues. CDR3 sequence reads: CASSKDITGELFF. Here the CDR3 DNA reads TGTGCCAGCAGCAAGGACATCACCGGGGAGCTGTTTTTT.

This clone was observed a handful of times. This chain connects TRBV7-9 to TRBJ1-1, with D perhaps matching TRBD1 (6 bases). The germline gives CDR1 SEHNR, CDR2 FQNEAQ (reference sequence). This CDR3 region has 12 residues. Deletions cut 1 base from V and 11 bases from J, with 11 bases between. CDR3 in amino acids: CASSLGRDKAFF. In nucleotides, the CDR3 is TGTGCCAGCAGCTTAGGCAGGGACAAGGCTTTCTTT.

The chain couples TRBV15 to TRBJ1-1, with a tentative D call TRBD1 (5 bases). The V gene lost 2 bases and the J gene lost 1 base, with 20 bases spanning the gap. The CDR3 has 18 amino acids. In germline, CDR1 is LNHNV, CDR2 YYDKDF (reference sequence). The CDR3 protein is CATSRQYIRVGENTEAFF. CDR3 nucleotide sequence: TGTGCCACCAGCAGACAATATATCAGGGTTGGGGAGAACACTGAAGCTTTCTTT. Full variable domain (rest looked up from reference TRBV15 and TRBJ1-1): DAMVIQNPRYQVTQFGKPVTLSCSQTLNHNVMYWYQQKSSQAPKLLFHYYDKDFNNEADTPDNFQSRRPNTSFCFLDIRSPGLGDTAMYLCATSRQYIRVGENTEAFFGQGTRLTVV.

The chain couples TRBV6-5 to TRBJ1-4; a possible D gene is TRBD1 (6 bases). Trimming took 7 bases from V and 10 from J, leaving 10 bases between them. The V gene's germline CDR1 is MNHEY and CDR2 SVGAGI. This CDR3 is 11 amino acids long. The DNA for the CDR3 is TGTGCCAGCACAGGGGAAGGAAAACTGTTTTTT. Its protein is CASTGEGKLFF.

The chain links TRBV10-1 to TRBJ2-5; TRBD2 matches 8 bases. This CDR3 is built from 15 residues. Germline trimming cut 4 bases from V and 3 bases from J; bases unmatched to any gene: 7. In germline, CDR1 is WNHNN, CDR2 SYGVQD (reference sequence). CDR3 nucleotide sequence: TGCGCCAGCAGTGCCCTTGGCGGGAGGAAAGAGACCCAGTACTTC. It encodes CASSALGGRKETQYF.

The chain is built from TRBV4-2 and TRBJ2-5; 10 nucleotides agree with TRBD2. The J call may be in error: the DNA end matches TRBJ2-7 better. Germline CDR1 reads LGHNA; CDR2 reads YNFKEQ. There are 15 residues in the CDR3. The CDR3: CASLSQAGGPGEQYF. CDR3 sequence (DNA): TGTGCCAGCCTAAGCCAAGCGGGGGGGCCGGGCGAGCAGTACTTC.

The chain recombines TRBV5-1 with TRBJ2-7, with D tentatively TRBD2 (5 bases). CDR1 is SGHRS, CDR2 YFSETQ, per germline. The CDR3 is 14 residues long. Trimming pared 4 bases from V and 2 bases from J, leaving 13 bases between. The CDR3 sequence is CASSSSELAYEQYF. Here the CDR3 DNA reads TGCGCCAGCAGCAGTAGCGAGCTGGCCTACGAGCAGTACTTC.

The chain uses TRBV6-5 and TRBJ2-1; 9 nucleotides agree with TRBD2. The CDR3 runs to 15 residues. The trim removed 6 bases at V and 6 bases at J, leaving 9 bases unmatched. Germline loops: CDR1 MNHEY, CDR2 SVGAGI. CDR3 nucleotides: TGTGCCAGCAGGCCGACTAGCGGTAGCCCCAATGAGCAGTTCTTC. It codes for CASRPTSGSPNEQFF.

Notes on this clone: Other DNA sequences in the same sample also yield this CDR3. The J gene is TRBJ1-1, the V gene TRBV9; 10 bases align to TRBD1. This CDR3 contains 13 residues. V shed 3 bases and J 4 bases; nucleotides not matched to a gene: 0. Germline V gene lookup returns CDR1 SGDLS and CDR2 YYNGEE. The CDR3 bases are TGTGCCAGCAGCGGGACAGGGGGCACTGAAGCTTTCTTT. It encodes CASSGTGGTEAFF.

The V and J genes are TRBV6-5 and TRBJ1-6; D not certain. The V gene lost 2 bases and the J gene lost 0 bases, with 8 bases spanning the gap. The V gene's germline CDR1 is MNHEY and CDR2 SVGAGI. The CDR3 is 16 amino acids. For the CDR3, the DNA is TGTGCCAGCAGTTACGGGAGGAGCTCCTATAATTCACCCCTCCACTTT. Translation gives CASSYGRSSYNSPLHF.

This chain joins TRBV6-5 and TRBJ1-2, with TRBD1 matching over 12 bases. The CDR3 runs 14 residues. Trimming removed 7 bases from V and 6 bases from J; junction bases left unmatched: 6. In germline, CDR1 is MNHEY, CDR2 SVGAGI. The CDR3 DNA sequence: TGTGCCAGCACCCCGGGACAGGGGGCTAATGGCTACACCTTC. Protein product: CASTPGQGANGYTF.

The CDR3 protein is CASSLQGGGSHEQYF. CDR3 bases: TGCGCCAGCAGCTTGCAAGGGGGGGGATCCCACGAGCAGTACTTC. The J gene is TRBJ2-7, the V gene TRBV5-1; possible D gene TRBD2, 7 bases. The germline V gene encodes CDR1 SGHRS and CDR2 YFSETQ. V lost 1 base, J lost 5 bases, and 16 bases lay in between. The CDR3 is 15 amino acids. The variable domain in full, with the rest retrieved from reference TRBV5-1 and TRBJ2-7, is KAGVTQTPRYLIKTRGQQVTLSCSPISGHRSVSWYQQTPGQGLQFLFEYFSETQRNKGNFPGRFSGRQFSNSRSEMNVSTLELGDSALYLCASSLQGGGSHEQYFGPGTRLTVT.

This clone was counted only a few times. This rearrangement joins TRBV28 to TRBJ1-1, with D perhaps matching TRBD1 (5 bases). The CDR3 covers 14 residues. The V gene's germline CDR1 is MDHEN and CDR2 SYDVKM. V was cut by 2 bases and J by 6 bases, with 13 bases left in between. CDR3 sequence (DNA): TGTGCCAGCAGTTTAAGCTTCTGGACATCTGAAGCTTTCTTT. Residues: CASSLSFWTSEAFF.

The chain has TRBV28 and TRBJ1-4, with D possibly being TRBD1 (5 bases). CDR3 length: 14 residues. Germline V gene lookup returns CDR1 MDHEN and CDR2 SYDVKM. Deletions cut 6 bases from V and 4 bases from J, with 12 bases between. The CDR3, as DNA: TGTGCCAGCAGCCGACTGCAGGGTAATGAAAAACTGTTTTTT. This gives the protein CASSRLQGNEKLFF.

Regarding this clone: Other DNA sequences from this sample encode an identical CDR3 as well. The rearrangement uses TRBV28 and TRBJ2-7; the match to TRBD1 covers 8 bases. This CDR3 comprises 13 residues. V shed 2 bases and J 7 bases; nucleotides not matched to a gene: 4. From germline, CDR1 is MDHEN and CDR2 SYDVKM. CDR3 nucleotides: TGTGCCAGCAGTTTACCAACAGGGGGTGAGCAGTACTTC. Translating gives CASSLPTGGEQYF.

The chain links TRBV5-1 to TRBJ2-1, with TRBD1 matching 7 bases. J gave up 0 bases and V 5 bases, and 5 bases lay outside the gene matches. Germline V CDR1 and CDR2: SGHRS, YFSETQ. CDR3 length equals 15 residues. The CDR3 coding sequence is TGCGCCAGCAGTCCCGGGACAGACTCCTACAATGAGCAGTTCTTC. Encoded protein: CASSPGTDSYNEQFF.

CDR3 amino acids: CASKILVFEKLFF. The CDR3 DNA is TGTGCCAGCAAGATACTTGTTTTTGAAAAACTGTTTTTT. The rearrangement uses TRBV6-5 and TRBJ1-4; D not certain. The germline V and J ends were trimmed by 7 bases and 7 bases, with 13 bases remaining between them. Germline-derived CDR1 and CDR2 are MNHEY and SVGAGI. The CDR3 extends over 13 amino acids.

V is TRBV21-1 and J is TRBJ2-7; the table's D call, TRBD1, was not checked against the DNA. TRBV21-1 has pseudogene status. There are 17 residues in the CDR3. The CDR3 spells CASSSPARTGIFYEQYF. The CDR3 coding sequence is TGTGCCAGCAGCTCCCCCGCCCGGACAGGTATCTTTTACGAGCAGTACTTC.